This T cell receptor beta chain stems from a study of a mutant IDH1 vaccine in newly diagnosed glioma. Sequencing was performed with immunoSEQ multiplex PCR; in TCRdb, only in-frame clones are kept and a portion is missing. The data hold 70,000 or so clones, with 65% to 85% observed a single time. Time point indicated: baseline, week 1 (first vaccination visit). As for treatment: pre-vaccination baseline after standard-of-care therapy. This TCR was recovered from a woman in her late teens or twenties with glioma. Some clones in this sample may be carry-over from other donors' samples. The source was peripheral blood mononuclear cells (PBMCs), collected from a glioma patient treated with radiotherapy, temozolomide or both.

In DNA, the CDR3 is TGTGCCAGCAGCCTTCTAGCGGGGGAAGGGACTGAAGCTTTCTTT. Translating it yields CASSLLAGEGTEAFF. The chain couples TRBV11-2 to TRBJ1-1; maybe TRBD1 (5 bases). Trimming pared 5 bases from V and 5 bases from J, leaving 18 bases between. Germline V gene data show CDR1 as SGHAT and CDR2 as FQNNGV. This CDR3 is built from 15 residues.